A selection of T cell receptor beta chains follows, all from one sample in a study of shared clonotypes between healthy human individuals. Produced via immunoSEQ multiplex PCR; TCRdb's table is partial and in-frame only. The sample holds some 1,600,000 clones, approximately 98% seen once. Source material: naive CD4+ T cells sorted from blood. All receptors come from a young man in good health. The CDR3 runs from the conserved cysteine through the conserved F or W. Each record gives: clone size, J gene, D gene, V gene, CDR3 protein, CDR3 DNA. The D gene is left open where the match is weak. Expanded clones are given a class, and other clones once, few, many or no size at all.

>.|TRBJ2-4|.|TRBV7-2
CASSLGGSQGEYF
TGTGCCAGCAGCTTAGGGGGGTCACAGGGAGAGTACTTC
>.|TRBJ2-7|TRBD1|TRBV28
CASSFFGDRSSYEQYF
TGTGCCAGCAGTTTTTTTGGGGACAGGAGCTCCTACGAGCAGTACTTC
>.|TRBJ2-1|TRBD2|TRBV7-2
CASRASGRAFEQFF
TGTGCCAGCAGGGCTAGCGGGAGGGCCTTTGAGCAGTTCTTC
>.|TRBJ2-1|TRBD2|TRBV7-6
CASSLTSGSNNEQFF
TGTGCCAGCAGCCTAACTAGCGGGAGTAACAATGAGCAGTTCTTC
>.|TRBJ2-7|.|TRBV2
CASIAHGTYEQYF
TGTGCCAGCATCGCGCACGGGACCTACGAGCAGTACTTC
>once|TRBJ2-1|TRBD2|TRBV7-9
CASSRRRTGGIPSDEQFF
TGTGCCAGCAGCCGGCGTAGGACGGGAGGCATCCCCTCCGATGAGCAGTTCTTC
>.|TRBJ1-1|.|TRBV7-6
CASSLFVSGGQFEAFF
TGTGCCAGCAGCTTATTCGTGAGTGGCGGGCAGTTTGAAGCTTTCTTT
>.|TRBJ1-1|.|TRBV6-6
CASSYQVQGSTEAFF
TGTGCCAGCAGTTACCAGGTTCAGGGGAGTACTGAAGCTTTCTTT
>.|TRBJ2-7|TRBD1|TRBV18
CASSLGQGNSYEQYF
TGTGCCAGCTCACTGGGACAGGGAAACTCCTACGAGCAGTACTTC
>.|TRBJ2-1|.|TRBV5-1
CASSLLSARGNEQFF
TGCGCCAGCAGCTTGTTATCAGCCAGGGGAAATGAGCAGTTCTTC
>.|TRBJ2-2|.|TRBV7-2
CASSSQRAGELFF
TGTGCCAGCAGCTCTCAGAGGGCCGGGGAGCTGTTTTTT
>.|TRBJ2-7|.|TRBV5-1
CASSHRDVSYEQYF
TGCGCCAGCAGCCACCGGGACGTCTCCTACGAGCAGTACTTC
>.|TRBJ1-1|.|TRBV5-1
CASSIMTGVNTEAFF
TGCGCCAGCAGCATAATGACAGGAGTGAACACTGAAGCTTTCTTT
>.|TRBJ2-7|TRBD1|TRBV28
CASSLTGTGGKEQYF
TGTGCCAGCAGTTTAACTGGGACAGGGGGGAAGGAGCAGTACTTC
>.|TRBJ2-3|.|TRBV5-1
CASSLVSTGNTDTQYF
TGCGCCAGCAGCTTGGTTTCTACGGGCAACACAGATACGCAGTATTTT
>.|TRBJ2-1|TRBD1|TRBV14
CASSQDHSFQGQGRMGNEQFF
TGTGCCAGCAGCCAAGATCATTCGTTCCAAGGACAGGGCCGGATGGGCAATGAGCAGTTCTTC
>.|TRBJ2-3|.|TRBV10-3
CAISPVGTDTQYF
TGTGCCATCTCTCCTGTAGGCACAGATACGCAGTATTTT
>.|TRBJ2-7|.|TRBV2
CASSGERGSSYEQYF
TGTGCCAGCAGTGGGGAACGGGGGAGCTCCTACGAGCAGTACTTC
>.|TRBJ2-3|.|TRBV5-5
CASSPEVDTQYF
TGTGCCAGCAGTCCGGAGGTAGATACGCAGTATTTT
>once|TRBJ2-1|.|TRBV10-3
CAISNSYNEQFF
TGTGCCATCAGTAACAGCTACAATGAGCAGTTCTTC
>.|TRBJ1-1|.|TRBV5-6
CASSLENGARGAFF
TGTGCCAGCAGCTTGGAGAACGGGGCGCGCGGAGCTTTCTTT
>.|TRBJ2-7|.|TRBV5-3
CARSLEGSRKSKSSYEQYF
TGTGCCAGAAGCTTGGAGGGTAGCAGGAAATCCAAAAGCTCCTACGAGCAGTACTTC
>.|TRBJ2-7|.|TRBV7-7
CASSLLRGYEQYF
TGTGCCAGCAGCCTCCTTCGGGGCTACGAGCAGTACTTC
>.|TRBJ2-1|.|TRBV10-2
CASRVGGDNEQFF
TGCGCCAGCAGAGTAGGTGGGGACAATGAGCAGTTCTTC
>.|TRBJ2-2|.|TRBV27
CASSFLGRTGELFF
TGTGCCAGCAGTTTTCTGGGGAGGACCGGGGAGCTGTTTTTT
>.|TRBJ2-1|TRBD2|TRBV7-2
CASSSGTSGRFYNEQFF
TGTGCCAGCAGCTCCGGGACTAGCGGGAGGTTCTACAATGAGCAGTTCTTC
>.|TRBJ1-1|.|TRBV9
CASSGGGNTEAFF
TGTGCCAGCAGCGGCGGGGGTAACACTGAAGCTTTCTTT
>.|TRBJ2-5|TRBD1|TRBV7-2
CASSVGTGRETQYF
TGTGCCAGCAGCGTAGGGACAGGCCGGGAGACCCAGTACTTC
>.|TRBJ1-2|.|TRBV27
CASSFRPREGYGYTF
TGTGCCAGCAGTTTTCGTCCGAGGGAGGGCTATGGCTACACCTTC
>.|TRBJ1-4|.|TRBV2
CASSYTPGGPVF
TGTGCCAGCAGTTATACACCGGGTGGGCCTGTTTTT
>.|TRBJ2-7|.|TRBV7-8
CASSLANPRYEQYF
TGTGCCAGCAGCTTAGCCAATCCTCGCTACGAGCAGTACTTC
>.|TRBJ1-3|TRBD1|TRBV6-5
CASSYSATGNGNTIYF
TGTGCCAGCAGTTACTCGGCGACAGGGAATGGAAACACCATATATTTT
>.|TRBJ1-1|.|TRBV28
CASRITGGLNTEAFF
TGTGCCAGCAGGATTACTGGGGGATTGAACACTGAAGCTTTCTTT
>once|TRBJ2-1|.|TRBV7-9
CASSTGLGNNEQFF
TGTGCCAGCAGCACGGGACTGGGAAACAATGAGCAGTTCTTC
>.|TRBJ1-5|TRBD1|TRBV4-3
CASSQGRGRNQPQHF
TGCGCCAGCAGCCAAGGAAGGGGGCGCAATCAGCCCCAGCATTTT
>.|TRBJ2-1|.|TRBV5-4
CASSFYTGRDEQFF
TGTGCCAGCAGCTTTTATACTGGGCGGGATGAGCAGTTCTTC
>.|TRBJ2-1|TRBD2|TRBV6-4
CASSDSIQGGGGNYNEQFF
TGTGCCAGCAGTGACTCGATTCAAGGTGGCGGGGGGAACTACAATGAGCAGTTCTTC
>.|TRBJ2-1|.|TRBV14
CASSHVGTGRGQFF
TGTGCCAGCAGCCATGTTGGGACGGGGCGGGGGCAGTTCTTC
>.|TRBJ2-2|TRBD2|TRBV5-1
CASSLTSGRNTGELFF
TGCGCCAGCAGCTTAACTAGCGGGAGGAACACCGGGGAGCTGTTTTTT
>.|TRBJ2-6|TRBD1|TRBV28
CASSSGTGLTGANVLTF
TGTGCCAGCAGCTCCGGGACAGGGCTTACCGGGGCCAACGTCCTGACTTTC
>.|TRBJ2-1|.|TRBV7-8
CASSRDHYNEQFF
TGTGCCAGCAGCCGGGACCACTACAATGAGCAGTTCTTC
>once|TRBJ1-3|.|TRBV4-1
CASRPIGRRPANSGNTIYF
TGCGCCAGCAGACCGATAGGAAGGAGACCTGCAAACTCTGGAAACACCATATATTTT
>.|TRBJ2-3|.|TRBV19
CVGTARTDTQYF
TGTGTCGGGACCGCGAGGACAGATACGCAGTATTTT
>.|TRBJ2-2|.|TRBV11-2
CASSLGRLASGELFF
TGTGCCAGCAGCTTAGGGCGTCTAGCCTCCGGGGAGCTGTTTTTT
>.|TRBJ2-1|.|TRBV4-2
CASSQVGVGAHNEQFF
TGTGCCAGCAGCCAAGTAGGGGTGGGGGCCCACAATGAGCAGTTCTTC
>.|TRBJ2-7|TRBD2|TRBV4-1
CASSHPTSGSYEQYF
TGCGCCAGCAGCCACCCTACTAGCGGCTCCTACGAGCAGTACTTC
>.|TRBJ2-5|.|TRBV6-1
CASSDRTTQYF
TGTGCCAGCAGTGACAGGACGACCCAGTACTTC
>.|TRBJ1-1|TRBD1|TRBV6-1
CASRRTGINTEAFF
TGTGCCAGCAGAAGGACAGGGATAAACACTGAAGCTTTCTTT
>.|TRBJ2-5|.|TRBV9
CASSVALQETQYF
TGTGCCAGCAGCGTGGCCTTACAAGAGACCCAGTACTTC
>once|TRBJ2-7|.|TRBV28
CASFGFRGNSYEQYF
TGTGCCAGCTTCGGTTTTAGGGGAAACTCCTACGAGCAGTACTTC
>.|TRBJ2-5|.|TRBV5-1
CASSLGGAETQYF
TGCGCCAGCAGCTTGGGAGGGGCGGAGACCCAGTACTTC
>.|TRBJ1-5|.|TRBV27
CASSLGQYQPQHF
TGTGCCAGCAGTTTAGGGCAATATCAGCCCCAGCATTTT